The source of this T cell receptor (beta chain) is a study of T-cell reconstitution after alpha-beta-depleted transplantation in children. To note about this clonotype: Its antigen remains unknown.

General study findings and limits: Surviving recipient T cells and thymic progenitors accounted for the high day-60 TCRbeta diversity observed in some patients. At the one-year point after transplant, T-cell counts and TCRbeta diversity were found to come mostly from T cells that had been newly produced. Reportedly, roughly two months post-transplant, alpha-beta T cells arose from several hundred expanded graft clones.

Per the germline V gene, CDR1 is DFQATT and CDR2 is SNEGSKA (reference sequence). Unmatched junction bases numbered 14, after V lost 5 bases and J lost 8 bases. The CDR3 extends over 15 amino acids. Unique molecular identifiers were incorporated when the TCRbeta library was constructed. MiXCR was run by TCRdb on the PCR reads, yielding one entry per CDR3 protein. This sample yields 700,000 to 950,000 distinct CDR3 sequences, of which around 15% are seen a single time; approximately 5% belongs to the top ten. The chain joins TRBV20-1 to TRBJ2-1; 8 positions agree with TRBD2. This clonotype originated in a male patient younger than 18 who had a stem cell transplant for acute lymphoblastic leukemia, so the T cells may come from the graft donor. The sample in question was PBMCs, mostly from graft donor cells, obtained 360 days after TCRalphabeta/CD19-depleted stem cell transplant. CDR3: CSALTWRTSIYEQFF. CDR3 DNA sequence: TGCAGTGCTTTAACCTGGCGGACTAGCATATATGAGCAGTTCTTC.